These 30 T cell receptor beta chains originate from one sample sequenced in a study of CD4 T cells in relation to SARS-CoV-2 and coronaviruses. The method was immunoSEQ multiplex PCR; TCRdb's version includes in-frame clones alone and lacks a portion of them. The data show some 30,000 clones, roughly three quarters seen once. These receptors have no known antigen. Unexposed donor CD4+ T cells date from about 2011-2018, before the COVID-19 pandemic. Isolation of CD4+ T cells took place after around eleven days in culture. Sequencing input: CD4+ T cells from PBMCs, cultured in vitro. These receptors all stem from a human donor in good health.

The chain combines TRBV4-1 with TRBJ1-2; 7 positions agree with TRBD1. The CDR3 runs to 15 residues. CDR1 is MGHRA and CDR2 is YSYEKL in the germline V gene. With V trimmed by 1 base and J by 8 bases, 10 bases remained unmatched. The CDR3 sequence: CASSQAGQGGGGYTF. The DNA for the CDR3 is TGCGCCAGCAGCCAAGCTGGACAAGGAGGGGGCGGCTACACCTTC.

V is TRBV9 and J is TRBJ2-5, with TRBD2 matching over 12 bases. Looked up from germline, CDR1 is SGDLS and CDR2 is YYNGEE. The CDR3 is 15 amino acids. J was trimmed by 2 bases and V by 1 base; bases with no gene match: 0. The DNA for the CDR3 is TGTGCCAGCAGCGTACTAGCGGGGGGGCAAGAGACCCAGTACTTC. It yields the protein CASSVLAGGQETQYF.

The chain joins TRBV4-1 to TRBJ2-1; TRBD2 aligns across 11 bases. V lost 3 bases to trimming and J lost 7 bases; unmatched junction nucleotides: 5. Germline assignment: CDR1 MGHRA and CDR2 YSYEKL. The CDR3 has 15 amino acids. Written as DNA, the CDR3 is TGCGCCAGCAGCCAGGTAGCGGGGGGGGGAAATGAGCAGTTCTTC. Amino acid sequence: CASSQVAGGGNEQFF.

The chain recombines TRBV4-2 with TRBJ2-4; TRBD2 agrees at 13 bases. Germline V gene sequence: CDR1 LGHNA, CDR2 YNFKEQ. The CDR3 is made up of 19 amino acids. With 2 bases clipped from V and 0 bases from J, the junction kept 7 bases outside the gene matches. CDR3 sequence: CASSQTGTSGTLAKNIQYF. The CDR3 bases are TGTGCCAGCAGCCAAACCGGGACTAGCGGGACTTTAGCCAAAAACATTCAGTACTTC.

J is TRBJ1-3 and V is TRBV4-2; the D gene is possibly TRBD1 (5 bases). The CDR3 extends over 17 amino acids. V was pared by 0 bases and J by 0 bases, with 12 bases between. Germline V lookup: CDR1 LGHNA, CDR2 YNFKEQ. The CDR3 DNA sequence: TGTGCCAGCAGCCAAGATCATACAGGACTCTCTGGAAACACCATATATTTT. Its translation: CASSQDHTGLSGNTIYF.

The chain employs TRBV6-5 and TRBJ2-5; 7 bases fit TRBD1. Trimming cost V 6 bases and J 2 bases; bases outside gene matches: 9. The CDR3 runs 15 residues. Per the germline V gene, CDR1 is MNHEY and CDR2 is SVGAGI. Here the CDR3 DNA reads TGTGCCAGCAGCCCATCCGGGACAGAACAAGAGACCCAGTACTTC. Amino acid sequence: CASSPSGTEQETQYF.

The chain links TRBV2 to TRBJ2-7; 7 nucleotides agree with TRBD1. V lost 6 bases to trimming and J lost 6 bases; unmatched junction nucleotides: 11. The germline CDR1 and CDR2 sequences are SNHLY and FYNNEI. CDR3 size: 14 residues. CDR3 nucleotide sequence: TGTGCCAGCAGGGAAAGACAGGGAGTTGGCGAGCAGTACTTC. It specifies CASRERQGVGEQYF.

This clone was recorded a few times. The V gene is TRBV4-1, the J gene TRBJ2-3; 9 bases agree with TRBD2. The V gene end was trimmed by 3 bases and the J gene end by 3 bases; junction bases not matched to a gene: 10. CDR3 length equals 17 residues. Germline lookup yields CDR1 MGHRA and CDR2 YSYEKL. This CDR3 reads CASSQRGAGGGTDTQYF. The CDR3 coding sequence is TGCGCCAGCAGCCAGAGGGGAGCGGGGGGCGGGACAGATACGCAGTATTTT.

V and J are TRBV4-1 and TRBJ1-1; no clear D gene. CDR1 and CDR2 from the germline V gene are MGHRA and YSYEKL. V lost 4 bases, J lost 8 bases, and 17 bases lay in between. The length of the CDR3 is 14 residues. The CDR3 here is CASSPARAGTEAFF. CDR3 nucleotides: TGCGCCAGCAGCCCCGCACGGGCCGGCACAGAAGCTTTCTTT.

The chain has TRBV7-8 and TRBJ1-1, with a tentative D call TRBD1 (5 bases). The CDR3 length is 14 residues. V lost 6 bases, J lost 1 base, and 12 bases lay in between. CDR1 is SGHVS and CDR2 is FQNEAQ in the germline V gene. The CDR3 is CASSPREGNTEAFF. The CDR3 nucleotides read TGTGCCAGCAGTCCCAGGGAGGGGAACACTGAAGCTTTCTTT.

This clone was counted between two and nine times. V gene TRBV19 combines with J gene TRBJ1-5; the D gene is possibly TRBD1 (5 bases). The CDR3 extends over 15 amino acids. Germline CDR1 and CDR2: LNHDA and SQIVND (reference sequence). V was cut by 5 bases and J by 6 bases, with 17 bases left in between. CDR3 region: CASSRPSGTGQPQHF. In DNA, the CDR3 is TGTGCCAGTAGTCGCCCTTCCGGAACAGGTCAGCCCCAGCATTTT.

The rearrangement uses TRBV29-1 and TRBJ2-5; D call uncertain. Per the germline V gene, CDR1 is SQVTM and CDR2 is ANQGSEA. Trimming cost V 7 bases and J 2 bases, with 11 bases left between them. The CDR3 has 12 residues. CDR3 nucleotides: TGCAGCGCCTACCCCGGGCAAGAGACCCAGTACTTC. Translated: CSAYPGQETQYF.

The V call is TRBV5-1, the J call TRBJ2-1; 9 bases are a match to TRBD2. Germline assignment: CDR1 SGHRS and CDR2 YFSETQ. This CDR3 is 14 amino acids long. V was clipped by 4 bases and J by 8 bases; unmatched bases: 7. The chain's CDR3 is CASSPSGDPHEQFF. Written as DNA, the CDR3 is TGCGCCAGCAGCCCTAGCGGGGATCCCCATGAGCAGTTCTTC.

The chain carries TRBV4-1 and TRBJ1-4, with D uncertain. Germline values: CDR1 MGHRA, CDR2 YSYEKL. This CDR3 region has 16 residues. Trimming removed 1 base from V and 7 bases from J, with 16 bases in between. CDR3 sequence (DNA): TGCGCCAGCAGCCAAGTCCCACAAGCCTGGGGTGAAAAACTGTTTTTT. This gives the protein CASSQVPQAWGEKLFF.

The V gene is TRBV5-6, the J gene TRBJ2-5; D gene uncertain. This CDR3 comprises 13 residues. Looked up from germline, CDR1 is SGHDT and CDR2 is YYEEEE. V lost 2 bases and J 2 bases, leaving 7 bases between the germline ends. The CDR3: CASSFPRQETQYF. CDR3 sequence (DNA): TGTGCCAGCAGCTTTCCAAGGCAAGAGACCCAGTACTTC.

The CDR3 DNA reads TGTGCCATCAGCCCCCTAGCGGGAGAAAACAATGAGCAGTTCTTC. As protein: CAISPLAGENNEQFF. This chain connects TRBV10-3 to TRBJ2-1; 10 bases align to TRBD2. The CDR3 has 15 residues. V lost 6 bases and J lost 5; bases outside the gene matches: 7. Per germline, CDR1 ENHRY and CDR2 SYGVKD.

This clone was detected a few times. The CDR3 protein is CAWSVRTGYTGELFF. For the CDR3, the DNA is TGTGCCTGGAGTGTCAGGACAGGGTACACCGGGGAGCTGTTTTTT. This chain uses TRBV30 with TRBJ2-2, with TRBD1 matching 8 bases. The germline V gene encodes CDR1 GTSNPN and CDR2 SVGIG (reference sequence). J was trimmed by 3 bases and V by 0 bases; bases with no gene match: 3. CDR3 size: 15 residues.

V usage is TRBV5-4 and J usage is TRBJ2-7; D gene unclear. V lost 4 bases and J 0 bases, leaving 14 bases between the germline ends. The germline CDR1 and CDR2 sequences are SGHNT and YYREEE (reference sequence). The CDR3 loop spans 15 amino acids. CDR3 amino acids: CASSPMPVGSYEQYF. The DNA for the CDR3 is TGTGCCAGCAGCCCAATGCCGGTCGGCTCCTACGAGCAGTACTTC.

This clone was seen more than once but under ten times. The chain uses TRBV3-1 (or the pseudogene TRBV3-2) and TRBJ2-1; maybe TRBD2 (5 bases). The CDR3 has 15 residues. Germline V gene data show CDR1 as LGHDT and CDR2 as YNNKEL (reference sequence). V was trimmed by 0 bases and J by 6 bases, leaving 12 bases between them. In nucleotides, the CDR3 is TGTGCCAGCAGCCAAGAACACACTAGACGCAATGAGCAGTTCTTC. It codes for CASSQEHTRRNEQFF.

The chain uses TRBV4-1 and TRBJ2-7; TRBD1 agrees at 7 bases. This CDR3 spans 15 amino acids. V lost 2 bases, J lost 2 bases, and 6 bases stayed unmatched. From germline, CDR1 is MGHRA and CDR2 YSYEKL. The CDR3: CASSQTGTDPYEQYF. CDR3 DNA sequence: TGCGCCAGCAGCCAAACCGGGACAGACCCCTACGAGCAGTACTTC.

The rearrangement joins TRBV10-3 to TRBJ1-4, with 7 bases matching TRBD1. The CDR3 runs 14 residues. The V segment lost 10 bases and the J segment 5 bases; nucleotides outside the gene matches: 10. Germline V gene data show CDR1 as ENHRY and CDR2 as SYGVKD. The CDR3 bases are TGTGCCACCGCAAGAGGGACAGACAATGAAAAACTGTTTTTT. Translated, it gives CATARGTDNEKLFF.

The table lists this clone with a count of one. CDR3 protein: CASSLGSQASYEQYF. The CDR3 coding sequence is TGCGCCAGCAGCTTGGGCTCTCAGGCCTCCTACGAGCAGTACTTC. The chain combines TRBV5-1 with TRBJ2-7; no clear D gene. Trimming removed 0 bases from V and 0 bases from J, with 10 bases in between. The length of the CDR3 is 15 residues. Per the germline V gene, CDR1 is SGHRS and CDR2 is YFSETQ.

The chain carries TRBV5-1 and TRBJ2-7; 12 nucleotides align to TRBD2. Per the germline V gene, CDR1 is SGHRS and CDR2 is YFSETQ. V was clipped by 0 bases and J by 6 bases; unmatched bases: 10. The CDR3 consists of 17 residues. Here the CDR3 DNA reads TGCGCCAGCAGCTTGGTCGCTAGCGGGGGGGCCGGGCGCGAGCAGTACTTC. This encodes CASSLVASGGAGREQYF.

The chain couples TRBV15 to TRBJ1-5; D is uncertain. Germline V lookup: CDR1 LNHNV, CDR2 YYDKDF (reference sequence). The CDR3 extends over 13 amino acids. V lost 5 bases and J 7 bases, leaving 12 bases between the germline ends. Here the CDR3 DNA reads TGTGCCACCAGCGCAACCAAGGCCCAGCCCCAGCATTTT. Its translation is CATSATKAQPQHF.

This clone was recorded only once. V usage is TRBV5-6 and J usage is TRBJ2-7; TRBD2 might be the D (5 bases). The CDR3 has 14 residues. The germline V gene encodes CDR1 SGHDT and CDR2 YYEEEE. V gave up 4 bases and J gave up 0 bases, with 11 bases separating them. CDR3 amino acids: CASSLDWSSYEQYF. CDR3 bases: TGTGCCAGCAGCCTGGACTGGAGCTCCTACGAGCAGTACTTC.

The chain has TRBV9 and TRBJ2-1; 12 nucleotides align to TRBD2. Germline trimming cut 0 bases from V and 0 bases from J; bases unmatched to any gene: 13. The germline CDR1 and CDR2 sequences are SGDLS and YYNGEE. This CDR3 is built from 21 residues. CDR3 DNA: TGTGCCAGCAGCGTAGGGCCGCCGGGACTAGCGGGTCGGAGCTCCTACAATGAGCAGTTCTTC. It is translated as CASSVGPPGLAGRSSYNEQFF. The full variable domain, its missing parts supplied by reference TRBV9 and TRBJ2-1, is DSGVTQTPKHLITATGQRVTLRCSPRSGDLSVYWYQQSLDQGLQFLIQYYNGEERAKGNILERFSAQQFPDLHSELNLSSLELGDSALYFCASSVGPPGLAGRSSYNEQFFGPGTRLTVL.

This clone was seen more than once but under ten times. The genes are TRBV19 and TRBJ2-3; weak D call: TRBD2 (5 bases). V lost 3 bases to trimming and J lost 4 bases, with 11 bases between them. Germline V CDR1 and CDR2: LNHDA, SQIVND (reference sequence). CDR3 length: 14 amino acids. CDR3 amino acids: CASSIWTAADTQYF. The CDR3 nucleotides read TGTGCCAGTAGTATTTGGACTGCGGCAGATACGCAGTATTTT.

This clone has just one count. V and J are TRBV5-1 and TRBJ2-1, with 9 bases aligning to TRBD1. CDR1 and CDR2 from the germline V gene are SGHRS and YFSETQ. The CDR3 has 15 residues. Trimming removed 2 bases from V and 6 bases from J; junction bases left unmatched: 6. The CDR3 nucleotides are TGCGCCAGCAGCTTAAGCGGACAGGGGACCAATGAGCAGTTCTTC. Protein product: CASSLSGQGTNEQFF.

The rearrangement joins TRBV7-8 to TRBJ2-1, with D hard to call. Germline CDR1 reads SGHVS; CDR2 reads FQNEAQ. The germline V and J ends were trimmed by 0 bases and 2 bases, with 8 bases remaining between them. The CDR3 has 15 residues. CDR3 region: CASSLARLTYNEQFF. The DNA of the CDR3 is TGTGCCAGCAGCTTAGCGAGGCTAACCTACAATGAGCAGTTCTTC.

The J gene is TRBJ1-2, the V gene TRBV12-3 or TRBV12-4, with D possibly matching TRBD1 (5 bases). This CDR3 region has 12 residues. Trimming stripped 3 bases from V and 7 bases from J, with 9 bases between. CDR3 loop: CASSLNRGGYTF. The CDR3 coding sequence is TGTGCCAGCAGTTTGAATAGGGGTGGCTACACCTTC.